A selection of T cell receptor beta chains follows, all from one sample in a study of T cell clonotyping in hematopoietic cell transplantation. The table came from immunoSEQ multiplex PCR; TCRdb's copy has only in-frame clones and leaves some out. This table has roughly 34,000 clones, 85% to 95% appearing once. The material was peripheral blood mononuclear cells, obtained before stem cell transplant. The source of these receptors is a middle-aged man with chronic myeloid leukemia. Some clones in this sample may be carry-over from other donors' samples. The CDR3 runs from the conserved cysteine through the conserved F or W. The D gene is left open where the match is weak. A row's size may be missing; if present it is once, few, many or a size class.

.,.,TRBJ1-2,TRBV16,CASSQLGNYGYTF,TGTGCCAGCAGCCAATTGGGGAACTATGGCTACACCTTC
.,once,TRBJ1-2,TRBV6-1,CASSQTGAELSGYTF,TGTGCCAGCAGCCAGACAGGCGCCGAACTTTCGGGCTACACCTTC
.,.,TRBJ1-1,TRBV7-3,CASSSRARAEAFF,TGTGCCAGCAGCTCCAGGGCGAGGGCTGAAGCTTTCTTT
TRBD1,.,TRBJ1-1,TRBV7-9,CASSYHRGMNTEAFF,TGTGCCAGCAGTTACCACAGGGGCATGAACACTGAAGCTTTCTTT
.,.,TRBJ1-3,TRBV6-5,CASSYSRWGSGNTIYF,TGTGCCAGCAGTTACTCGAGATGGGGGTCTGGAAACACCATATATTTT
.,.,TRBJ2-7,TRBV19,CASSSQRDSEQYF,TGTGCCAGTAGTAGCCAGCGAGACTCCGAGCAGTACTTC
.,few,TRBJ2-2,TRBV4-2,CASSQGSWELFF,TGTGCCAGCAGCCAAGGTAGTTGGGAGCTGTTTTTT
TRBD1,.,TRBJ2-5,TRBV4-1,CASSQDGTEGETQYF,TGCGCCAGCAGCCAAGATGGGACAGAGGGGGAGACCCAGTACTTC
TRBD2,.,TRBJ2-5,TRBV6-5,CASSYGGGTGQETQYF,TGTGCCAGCAGTTACGGCGGGGGAACGGGCCAAGAGACCCAGTACTTC
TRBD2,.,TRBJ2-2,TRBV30,CAWGNERGWTGELFF,TGTGCCTGGGGTAATGAGCGGGGGTGGACCGGGGAGCTGTTTTTT
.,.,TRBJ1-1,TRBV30,CAWSAPLGGYTEAFF,TGTGCCTGGAGTGCGCCCCTCGGAGGGTACACTGAAGCTTTCTTT
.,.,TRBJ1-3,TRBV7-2,CASSLGQRYSGNTIYF,TGTGCCAGCAGCTTAGGCCAGAGGTACTCTGGAAACACCATATATTTT
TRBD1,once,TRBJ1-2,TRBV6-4,CASADRRYGYTF,TGTGCCAGCGCGGACAGGAGATATGGCTACACCTTC
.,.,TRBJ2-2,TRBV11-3,CASSPQGHSGELFF,TGTGCCAGTTCCCCCCAGGGGCACAGCGGGGAGCTGTTTTTT
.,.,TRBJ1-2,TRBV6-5,CASSYGDTRGYGYTF,TGTGCCAGCAGTTACGGGGACACTCGGGGCTATGGCTACACCTTC
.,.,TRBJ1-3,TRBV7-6,CASSLSPRSSGNTIYF,TGTGCCAGCAGCTTAAGCCCCAGGTCCTCTGGAAACACCATATATTTT
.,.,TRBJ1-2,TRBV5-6,CASTLLMGEYGYTF,TGTGCCAGCACCTTATTGATGGGGGAGTATGGCTACACCTTC
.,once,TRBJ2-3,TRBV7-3,CASSLGLGRGDTQYF,TGTGCCAGCAGCTTAGGTCTGGGGCGGGGAGATACGCAGTATTTT
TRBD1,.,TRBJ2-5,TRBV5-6,CASSLQDRGLDF,TGTGCCAGCAGCCTCCAGGACAGGGGGCTGGACTTC
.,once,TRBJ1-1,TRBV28,CASRSEGRNTEAFF,TGTGCCAGCAGATCGGAGGGTAGGAACACTGAAGCTTTCTTT